Presented here are 31 T cell receptor beta chains from one specimen sequenced in a study of cytotoxic CD8 clonotypes in ibrutinib-treated CLL. Data came from immunoSEQ multiplex PCR; TCRdb stores just in-frame clones and leaves some out. The data contain around 310,000 clones, about 80% of them seen just once; the ten biggest clones take up over 5%. Material: PBMCs, obtained before ibrutinib treatment. The receptors derive from a human donor with chronic lymphocytic leukemia.

The chain has TRBV7-2 and TRBJ1-4, with D possibly matching TRBD1 (6 bases). This CDR3 contains 15 residues. Germline V CDR1 and CDR2: SGHTA, FQGNSA. V lost 6 bases and J 5 bases, leaving 16 bases between the germline ends. In nucleotides, the CDR3 is TGTGCCAGCAGAGGCCAGGGGTTGAGAAATGAAAAACTGTTTTTT. It encodes CASRGQGLRNEKLFF.

The J gene is TRBJ2-3, the V gene TRBV5-1; 11 bases are a match to TRBD2. Trimming removed 4 bases from V and 4 bases from J; junction bases left unmatched: 8. Germline V gives CDR1 SGHRS, CDR2 YFSETQ. There are 16 residues in the CDR3. CDR3 loop: CASSLATSGSPDTQYF. CDR3 DNA sequence: TGCGCCAGCAGCCTAGCAACTAGCGGGAGCCCAGATACGCAGTATTTT.

The chain links TRBV27 to TRBJ2-3; D is possibly TRBD2 (6 bases). Germline CDR1 is MNHEY and CDR2 is SMNVEV (reference sequence). The CDR3 totals 13 residues. Trimming pared 3 bases from V and 3 bases from J, leaving 7 bases between. The chain's CDR3 is CASSFGRTDTQYF. The CDR3 nucleotides are TGTGCCAGCAGTTTCGGGAGAACAGATACGCAGTATTTT.

This clone was detected only a few times. This chain joins TRBV29-1 and TRBJ2-7; 12 bases map to TRBD2. The germline V gene encodes CDR1 SQVTM and CDR2 ANQGSEA. The CDR3 is 13 amino acids. Trimming removed 4 bases from V and 5 bases from J; junction bases left unmatched: 3. CDR3 nucleotide sequence: TGCAGCGTTGTGCGACTAGCGGGAGACGAGCAGTACTTC. Translated, it gives CSVVRLAGDEQYF.

The V call is TRBV15, the J call TRBJ2-2; D might be TRBD2 (6 bases). V lost 0 bases to trimming and J lost 4 bases, with 12 bases between them. The CDR3 has 16 amino acids. Germline CDR1 and CDR2: LNHNV and YYDKDF (reference sequence). This CDR3 reads CATSREGGRSTGELFF. CDR3 DNA sequence: TGTGCCACCAGCAGAGAAGGAGGGAGATCCACCGGGGAGCTGTTTTTT.

This sequence joins TRBV12-5 and TRBJ1-2, with D unresolved. Trimming removed 5 bases at V and 2 bases at J, with 9 bases between. Germline V lookup: CDR1 LGHNT, CDR2 FRNRAP. There are 13 residues in the CDR3. The CDR3 loop is CASGLTENYGYTF. CDR3 sequence (DNA): TGTGCTAGTGGTCTTACAGAGAACTATGGCTACACCTTC.

J is TRBJ2-2 and V is TRBV29-1; D perhaps matches TRBD2 (6 bases). The V and J ends lost 3 bases and 3 bases respectively, with 11 bases between them. The CDR3 covers 14 residues. The germline CDR1 and CDR2 sequences are SQVTM and ANQGSEA. CDR3 sequence (DNA): TGCAGCGTTGAGGGCCGGAGGGACACCGGGGAGCTGTTTTTT. Encoded protein: CSVEGRRDTGELFF.

The rearrangement joins TRBV7-8 to TRBJ1-2; D gene uncertain. CDR3 size: 13 residues. In germline, CDR1 is SGHVS, CDR2 FQNEAQ. V was trimmed by 3 bases and J by 10 bases, leaving 15 bases between them. The CDR3 spells CASSFQPREVYTF. The CDR3 DNA is TGTGCCAGCAGCTTCCAACCTCGGGAGGTCTACACCTTC.

Notes on this clone: A much larger clone sits a single nucleotide away, making a read error possible. The rearrangement joins TRBV15 to TRBJ2-7, with D possibly being TRBD2 (6 bases). This CDR3 region has 13 residues. Trimming removed 0 bases from V and 4 bases from J, with 7 bases in between. Germline-derived CDR1 and CDR2 are LNHNV and YYDKDF (reference sequence). CDR3 sequence (DNA): TGTGCCACCAGCAGAGATGCGGGGTACGAGCAGTACTTC. It translates to CATSRDAGYEQYF.

This chain links TRBV19 with TRBJ1-5; D is possibly TRBD1 (5 bases). CDR3 size: 13 residues. Per the germline V gene, CDR1 is LNHDA and CDR2 is SQIVND (reference sequence). The CDR3 region is CAADGGGKQPQHF. The DNA for the CDR3 is TGTGCGGCAGATGGGGGGGGTAAACAGCCCCAGCATTTT.

This clone was seen a handful of times. The rearrangement links TRBV5-1 to TRBJ2-1; tentatively, D is TRBD1 (6 bases). The germline V and J ends were trimmed by 4 bases and 6 bases, with 17 bases remaining between them. The CDR3 has 15 amino acids. Germline V lookup: CDR1 SGHRS, CDR2 YFSETQ. For the CDR3, the DNA is TGCGCCAGCAGCCCCCTGAGCTCAGGGGTCAATGAGCAGTTCTTC. Translating gives CASSPLSSGVNEQFF.

J is TRBJ2-7 and V is TRBV27, with 9 bases lining up with TRBD2. This CDR3 comprises 15 residues. The V gene end was trimmed by 3 bases and the J gene end by 3 bases; junction bases not matched to a gene: 6. Germline loops: CDR1 MNHEY, CDR2 SMNVEV (reference sequence). The CDR3 sequence is CASSFLLAGNYEQYF. Written as DNA, the CDR3 is TGTGCCAGCAGTTTCCTGCTAGCGGGGAACTACGAGCAGTACTTC.

The gene calls are TRBV4-1 and TRBJ2-3; D is ambiguous. V lost 1 base to trimming and J lost 2 bases, with 10 bases between them. The CDR3 has 15 amino acids. Germline V CDR1 and CDR2: MGHRA, YSYEKL. CDR3: CASSQGKGYTDTQYF. As DNA, the CDR3 is TGCGCCAGCAGCCAAGGAAAGGGTTACACAGATACGCAGTATTTT.

This chain joins TRBV6-4 and TRBJ2-3; the D gene could be TRBD1 or TRBD2 (6 bases each). The V gene lost 10 bases and the J gene lost 3 bases, with 20 bases spanning the gap. The CDR3 has 15 amino acids. Germline-derived CDR1 and CDR2 are MRHNA and SNTAGT. Here the CDR3 DNA reads TGTGCCACCAACCCAGCGGAGGGGGAGACAGATACGCAGTATTTT. Translated: CATNPAEGETDTQYF.

The chain is built from TRBV30 and TRBJ2-7; D remains ambiguous. The CDR3 is 15 residues long. Germline values: CDR1 GTSNPN, CDR2 SVGIG (reference sequence). V lost 0 bases and J 3 bases, leaving 15 bases between the germline ends. The CDR3 loop is CAWSVALSHNYEQYF. For the CDR3, the DNA is TGTGCCTGGAGTGTAGCCCTCAGCCATAACTACGAGCAGTACTTC.

This chain links TRBV30 with TRBJ2-5, with a weak D call TRBD2 (7 bases). Per germline, CDR1 GTSNPN and CDR2 SVGIG (reference sequence). The CDR3 covers 14 residues. Trimming removed 0 bases at V and 5 bases at J, with 13 bases between. In nucleotides, the CDR3 is TGTGCCTGGAGTGTAAGGGGGGGGAGGGAGACCCAGTACTTC. Its protein is CAWSVRGGRETQYF. Full variable domain (outside the CDR3, taken from reference TRBV30 and TRBJ2-5): SQTIHQWPATLVQPVGSPLSLECTVEGTSNPNLYWYRQAAGRGLQLLFYSVGIGQISSEVPQNLSASRPQDRQFILSSKKLLLSDSGFYLCAWSVRGGRETQYFGPGTRLLVL.

V is TRBV6-5 and J is TRBJ1-1; the match to TRBD1 covers 8 bases. Germline CDR1 MNHEY, CDR2 SVGAGI. This CDR3 has 14 amino acids. V was clipped by 7 bases and J by 7 bases; unmatched bases: 11. The chain's CDR3 is CASTPAGGVFEAFF. The CDR3 DNA follows: TGTGCCAGCACTCCGGCAGGGGGCGTCTTTGAAGCTTTCTTT.

The rearrangement uses TRBV4-3 and TRBJ1-5, with 7 positions matching TRBD1. The CDR3 runs 17 residues. The ends lost 0 bases at V and 6 bases at J; junction bases unmatched: 11. Germline loops: CDR1 LGHNA, CDR2 YSLEER. The CDR3 DNA reads TGCGCCAGCAGCCAAGATTGGAAAGGACAGGAGGGTCAGCCCCAGCATTTT. Protein sequence: CASSQDWKGQEGQPQHF.

The chain combines TRBV4-1 with TRBJ2-7; 13 bases are shared with TRBD2. This CDR3 is built from 19 residues. Unmatched junction bases numbered 13, after V lost 0 bases and J lost 5 bases. CDR1 is MGHRA and CDR2 is YSYEKL in the germline V gene. The CDR3 bases are TGCGCCAGCAGCCAAGAACCAGGACTAGCGGGAGAGAGGGTCGACGAGCAGTACTTC. It specifies CASSQEPGLAGERVDEQYF.

The rearrangement uses TRBV15 and TRBJ2-7; D call uncertain. CDR1 is LNHNV and CDR2 is YYDKDF in the germline V gene (reference sequence). Between the trimmed V and J ends, which lost 0 bases and 10 bases, there was a span of 10 bases. The CDR3 runs 12 residues. CDR3 in DNA: TGTGCCACCAGCAGAGATCGCGGCGGACAGTACTTC. As protein: CATSRDRGGQYF. Drawing the rest from reference TRBV15 and TRBJ2-7, the complete variable domain is DAMVIQNPRYQVTQFGKPVTLSCSQTLNHNVMYWYQQKSSQAPKLLFHYYDKDFNNEADTPDNFQSRRPNTSFCFLDIRSPGLGDTAMYLCATSRDRGGQYFGPGTRLTVT.

This clone is a singleton in its sample. The chain joins TRBV6-6 to TRBJ2-5; the match to TRBD2 covers 7 bases. With V trimmed by 1 base and J by 3 bases, 5 bases remained unmatched. Germline V gene sequence: CDR1 MNHNY, CDR2 SVGAGI (reference sequence). This CDR3 contains 15 residues. CDR3 residues: CASSYFGLEEETQYF. The CDR3 DNA sequence: TGTGCCAGCAGTTACTTCGGACTAGAAGAAGAGACCCAGTACTTC.

This chain joins TRBV7-2 and TRBJ2-6; D gene uncertain. The CDR3 spans 15 residues. V shed 1 base and J shed 2 bases, with 6 bases lying between them. CDR1 and CDR2 from the germline V gene are SGHTA and FQGNSA. The CDR3 is CASSLDGTGANVLTF. CDR3 bases: TGTGCCAGCAGCTTAGATGGGACTGGGGCCAACGTCCTGACTTTC.

In the case of this clone: Other DNA sequences in the same sample also yield this CDR3. V usage is TRBV11-2 and J usage is TRBJ2-5; D is ambiguous. The CDR3 is 13 residues long. Germline lookup yields CDR1 SGHAT and CDR2 FQNNGV. Trimming removed 2 bases at V and 0 bases at J, with 4 bases between. The CDR3 is CASSLRYQETQYF. DNA of the CDR3: TGTGCCAGCAGCTTAAGATACCAAGAGACCCAGTACTTC. The variable domain in full, with the rest retrieved from reference TRBV11-2 and TRBJ2-5, is EAGVAQSPRYKIIEKRQSVAFWCNPISGHATLYWYQQILGQGPKLLIQFQNNGVVDDSQLPKDRFSAERLKGVDSTLKIQPAKLEDSAVYLCASSLRYQETQYFGPGTRLLVL.

The gene calls are TRBV10-3 and TRBJ1-5; 7 bases are shared with TRBD1. V was clipped by 5 bases and J by 7 bases; unmatched bases: 5. CDR3 length: 13 residues. Germline CDR1 reads ENHRY; CDR2 reads SYGVKD. For the CDR3, the DNA is TGTGCCATCAGTCGACAGGGAGGCCAGCCCCAGCATTTT. It specifies CAISRQGGQPQHF.

The chain uses TRBV5-4 and TRBJ2-1; possible D gene TRBD1, 5 bases. Germline values: CDR1 SGHNT, CDR2 YYREEE (reference sequence). CDR3 length equals 15 residues. The germline V and J ends were trimmed by 4 bases and 3 bases, with 14 bases remaining between them. CDR3 in DNA: TGTGCCAGCAGCCCGTTGGGGCAGAGCTACAATGAGCAGTTCTTC. Encoded protein: CASSPLGQSYNEQFF.

This clone was observed a handful of times. This rearrangement joins TRBV27 to TRBJ2-3; D is perhaps TRBD1 (6 bases). This CDR3 is 13 amino acids long. CDR1 MNHEY and CDR2 SMNVEV come from the germline V gene (reference sequence). Trimming left V 2 bases short and J 11 bases short, with 14 bases between. In DNA, the CDR3 is TGTGCCAGCAGTTTAGGTTCAGGGGTGGAGCAGTATTTT. Its translation: CASSLGSGVEQYF.

This clone was counted only a few times. The CDR3: CASSQDMTAQETQYF. The CDR3 nucleotides read TGCGCCAGCAGCCAGGATATGACAGCTCAAGAGACCCAGTACTTC. The chain carries TRBV4-1 and TRBJ2-5; maybe TRBD1 (5 bases). CDR1 is MGHRA and CDR2 is YSYEKL in the germline V gene. V was shortened by 3 bases and J by 2 bases, with 13 bases between the two germline ends. The CDR3 extends over 15 amino acids.

V and J are TRBV9 and TRBJ2-1; a weak D match, TRBD2 (5 bases). V shed 4 bases and J shed 0 bases, with 14 bases lying between them. Germline V lookup: CDR1 SGDLS, CDR2 YYNGEE. CDR3 length equals 16 residues. The CDR3 protein is CASSSAGTSSYNEQFF. The CDR3 DNA sequence: TGTGCCAGCAGCTCAGCAGGAACTAGCTCCTACAATGAGCAGTTCTTC.

V gene TRBV7-2 combines with J gene TRBJ2-7; 8 bases are a match to TRBD1. Trimming took 1 base from V and 2 from J; bases not matched to a gene: 4. Germline-derived CDR1 and CDR2 are SGHTA and FQGNSA. The length of the CDR3 is 15 residues. CDR3 region: CASSLEWGQAYEQYF. CDR3 in DNA: TGTGCCAGCAGCTTAGAATGGGGACAGGCCTACGAGCAGTACTTC.

The chain couples TRBV7-2 to TRBJ1-2; TRBD1 matches 8 bases. The CDR3 has 13 amino acids. V lost 5 bases, J lost 7 bases, and 6 bases stayed unmatched. CDR1 is SGHTA and CDR2 is FQGNSA in the germline V gene. CDR3 protein: CASSADRGTGYTF. The CDR3, as DNA: TGTGCCAGCAGCGCCGACAGGGGTACTGGCTACACCTTC.

The genes are TRBV4-1 and TRBJ1-1; D gene uncertain. Germline assignment: CDR1 MGHRA and CDR2 YSYEKL. This CDR3 comprises 16 residues. V lost 3 bases to trimming and J lost 2 bases, with 16 bases between them. The chain's CDR3 is CASSHTLTTGNTEAFF. In DNA, the CDR3 is TGCGCCAGCAGCCACACCCTCACCACGGGAAACACTGAAGCTTTCTTT.